This T cell receptor beta chain was sequenced in a study of PD-1 blockade in classical Hodgkin lymphoma. Each patient's relapse followed autologous stem cell transplantation, and brentuximab vedotin exposure varied. The trim removed 0 bases at V and 5 bases at J, leaving 1 base unmatched. The CDR3 is 14 residues long. Per germline, CDR1 LNHDA and CDR2 SQIVND (reference sequence). Some clones are missing from TCRdb's copy, which holds only in-frame ones; the method was immunoSEQ multiplex PCR. This sample has just over 60,000 clones, with 70% to 90% found just once. The gene calls are TRBV19 and TRBJ1-5, with TRBD1 matching over 7 bases. The sequence came from a human donor with classical Hodgkin lymphoma. Material: peripheral blood mononuclear cells (PBMCs), obtained at baseline. CDR3 coding DNA: TGTGCCAGTAGTATAGAACAGGGGTATCAGCCCCAGCATTTT. Amino acid sequence: CASSIEQGYQPQHF. Based on the CDR3 plus reference TRBV19 and TRBJ1-5, the full variable domain is DGGITQSPKYLFRKEGQNVTLSCEQNLNHDAMYWYRQDPGQGLRLIYYSQIVNDFQKGDIAEGYSVSREKKESFPLTVTSAQKNPTAFYLCASSIEQGYQPQHFGDGTRLSIL.